Following are 25 T cell receptor beta chains from one sample sequenced in a study of blood T cell repertoires in COVID-19. TCRdb's copy holds only in-frame clones and misses some; the assay was immunoSEQ multiplex PCR. Of approximately 440,000 clones in the sample, 90% were seen once. The sample was PBMCs or T cells enriched from blood (not recorded which). All receptors derive from a man aged 18 to 30 who had recovered from COVID-19.

The genes are TRBV2 and TRBJ1-4; TRBD1 is a possible D gene (5 bases). V lost 10 bases and J lost 2, with 11 bases in between. This CDR3 contains 13 residues. The germline gives CDR1 SNHLY, CDR2 FYNNEI. DNA for the CDR3: TGTGCCACCCGGGGGGAGACTAATGAAAAACTGTTTTTT. Protein: CATRGETNEKLFF.

V usage is TRBV12-2 and J usage is TRBJ2-2; the table's D call, TRBD2, has no DNA check behind it. TRBV12-2 is given as a pseudogene. The CDR3 runs to 13 residues. Here the CDR3 reads CASRKGDTGELFF. DNA for the CDR3: TGTGCAAGCCGCAAGGGAGACACCGGGGAGCTGTTTTTT.

V gene TRBV4-1 combines with J gene TRBJ1-6; TRBD1 matches at 10 bases. CDR3 length: 15 residues. V trimming: 3 bases; J trimming: 8 bases; junction bases outside the gene matches: 4. From germline, CDR1 is MGHRA and CDR2 YSYEKL. The CDR3 region is CASSQLGTGDSPLHF. The CDR3 DNA sequence: TGCGCCAGCAGCCAGTTAGGGACAGGGGATTCACCCCTCCACTTT.

The chain has TRBV28 and TRBJ1-3; TRBD1 might be the D (5 bases). CDR1 and CDR2 (germline): MDHEN, SYDVKM. V lost 7 bases and J 1 base, leaving 11 bases between the germline ends. The CDR3 loop spans 14 amino acids. CDR3 residues: CASMVAGSGNTIYF. In DNA, the CDR3 is TGTGCCAGCATGGTGGCAGGGTCTGGAAACACCATATATTTT.

The chain employs TRBV5-5 and TRBJ1-3; 9 nucleotides line up with TRBD1. This CDR3 has 18 residues. From germline, CDR1 is SGHKS and CDR2 YYEKEE (reference sequence). Trimming at V came to 4 bases and at J to 0 bases, leaving 11 bases not matched to a gene. CDR3 protein: CASSLGQGQYYSGNTIYF. The DNA for the CDR3 is TGTGCCAGCAGCCTGGGACAGGGTCAGTACTACTCTGGAAACACCATATATTTT.

This clone was observed a handful of times. V gene TRBV9 combines with J gene TRBJ1-4; a possible D gene is TRBD1 (5 bases). Germline CDR1 and CDR2: SGDLS and YYNGEE. V lost 0 bases, J lost 8 bases, and 11 bases lay in between. There are 14 residues in the CDR3. CDR3: CASSVDWGGEKLFF. The CDR3 DNA sequence: TGTGCCAGCAGCGTAGATTGGGGGGGAGAAAAACTGTTTTTT.

CDR3 loop: CASSDSTRREQYF. The CDR3 DNA sequence: TGTGCCAGCAGTGATTCGACTCGGCGGGAGCAGTACTTC. The rearrangement joins TRBV6-1 to TRBJ2-7; the D is unclear. V was trimmed by 3 bases and J by 7 bases, leaving 13 bases between them. There are 13 residues in the CDR3. Germline CDR1 and CDR2: MNHNS and SASEGT.

The chain is built from TRBV29-1 and TRBJ2-1, with a possible D match to TRBD2 (5 bases). V shed 4 bases and J shed 0 bases, with 10 bases lying between them. Germline assignment: CDR1 SQVTM and CDR2 ANQGSEA. There are 14 residues in the CDR3. CDR3 protein: CSVVGSDSYNEQFF. CDR3 DNA: TGCAGCGTTGTCGGTAGCGACTCCTACAATGAGCAGTTCTTC.

The V and J genes are TRBV7-3 and TRBJ1-1, with D uncertain. CDR3 size: 13 residues. Germline V gene lookup returns CDR1 SGHTA and CDR2 FQGTGA. V was clipped by 4 bases and J by 0 bases, with 6 bases between them. As DNA, the CDR3 is TGTGCCAGCAGCTGGAGTTTGAACACTGAAGCTTTCTTT. This gives the protein CASSWSLNTEAFF.

This clone was detected once. The chain employs TRBV28 and TRBJ2-7; 8 bases are shared with TRBD2. Germline V gives CDR1 MDHEN, CDR2 SYDVKM. CDR3 size: 13 residues. J was trimmed by 7 bases and V by 4 bases; bases with no gene match: 6. The CDR3 sequence: CASSSRIAGEQYF. The CDR3 DNA is TGTGCCAGCAGTTCCCGGATAGCGGGGGAGCAGTACTTC.

The CDR3 bases are TGCGCCAGCAGCTTGGCCTCAGGGACTGAAGCTTTCTTT. It specifies CASSLASGTEAFF. J is TRBJ1-1 and V is TRBV5-1; D may be TRBD1 (5 bases). The CDR3 consists of 13 residues. Germline CDR1 is SGHRS and CDR2 is YFSETQ. V was cut by 0 bases and J by 5 bases, with 8 bases left in between.

The chain uses TRBV19 and TRBJ2-2, with 7 bases lining up with TRBD1. This CDR3 has 18 amino acids. V was clipped by 0 bases and J by 4 bases; unmatched bases: 11. Germline V CDR1 and CDR2: LNHDA, SQIVND (reference sequence). In DNA, the CDR3 is TGTGCCAGTAGTATAGATGATTTTAAGGGGGCGGGCACCGGGGAGCTGTTTTTT. Its translation: CASSIDDFKGAGTGELFF.

The chain recombines TRBV2 with TRBJ2-3; 11 bases agree with TRBD1. J was trimmed by 4 bases and V by 5 bases; bases with no gene match: 5. This CDR3 comprises 15 residues. Germline values: CDR1 SNHLY, CDR2 FYNNEI. CDR3 amino acids: CASSRTGGFADTQYF. For the CDR3, the DNA is TGTGCCAGCAGTAGGACAGGGGGCTTTGCAGATACGCAGTATTTT.

J is TRBJ1-1 and V is TRBV10-3, with D unclear. CDR3 length: 17 amino acids. Germline loops: CDR1 ENHRY, CDR2 SYGVKD. The V and J ends lost 5 bases and 0 bases respectively, with 19 bases between them. In DNA form, the CDR3 reads TGTGCCATCAGTAATACAGCGGCCGCGTTCATGAACACTGAAGCTTTCTTT. It codes for CAISNTAAAFMNTEAFF.

The rearrangement joins TRBV2 to TRBJ2-1, with 10 bases fitting TRBD1. V lost 8 bases, J lost 7 bases, and 14 bases stayed unmatched. The CDR3 has 16 residues. The germline gives CDR1 SNHLY, CDR2 FYNNEI. The CDR3 region is CASDKTGTGERNEQFF. The CDR3 region has the DNA TGTGCCAGCGACAAAACAGGGACAGGGGAGCGGAATGAGCAGTTCTTC.

The chain carries TRBV28 and TRBJ2-3, with 9 nucleotides matching TRBD2. The CDR3 spans 16 residues. The trim removed 6 bases at V and 5 bases at J, leaving 12 bases unmatched. The germline V gene has CDR1 MDHEN and CDR2 SYDVKM. In DNA form, the CDR3 reads TGTGCCAGCAGCCCCTTAAGGGGCGGGAGGGGAGATACGCAGTATTTT. Translating gives CASSPLRGGRGDTQYF.

CDR3 residues: CASSLGTQGNQPQHF. CDR3 DNA: TGTGCCAGCAGCTTAGGAACCCAGGGCAATCAGCCCCAGCATTTT. The genes are TRBV7-9 and TRBJ1-5; D call uncertain. This CDR3 comprises 15 residues. Per the germline V gene, CDR1 is SEHNR and CDR2 is FQNEAQ (reference sequence). V lost 1 base, J lost 2 bases, and 9 bases lay in between.

The chain joins TRBV2 to TRBJ1-1; D gene uncertain. The CDR3 has 13 residues. V was shortened by 7 bases and J by 2 bases, with 11 bases between the two germline ends. Germline lookup yields CDR1 SNHLY and CDR2 FYNNEI. The CDR3 is CASTNGRNTEAFF. DNA of the CDR3: TGTGCCAGCACGAATGGGAGAAACACTGAAGCTTTCTTT.

The chain combines TRBV2 with TRBJ2-3, with TRBD1 matching over 7 bases. This CDR3 is 14 amino acids long. V lost 6 bases and J lost 0; bases outside the gene matches: 3. Germline V gene data show CDR1 as SNHLY and CDR2 as FYNNEI. The CDR3 protein is CASSVTGSTDTQYF. The CDR3 DNA is TGTGCCAGCAGCGTGACAGGGAGCACAGATACGCAGTATTTT.

The chain has TRBV6-5 and TRBJ1-6; 7 nucleotides match TRBD1. This CDR3 comprises 15 residues. With V trimmed by 5 bases and J by 7 bases, 8 bases remained unmatched. In germline, CDR1 is MNHEY, CDR2 SVGAGI. The CDR3 protein is CASSQTGQDNSPLHF. CDR3 DNA sequence: TGTGCCAGCAGTCAGACAGGGCAGGACAATTCACCCCTCCACTTT.

The chain combines TRBV6-5 with TRBJ1-5, with TRBD1 matching 7 bases. J gave up 6 bases and V 8 bases, and 7 bases lay outside the gene matches. Germline V CDR1 and CDR2: MNHEY, SVGAGI. The CDR3 runs to 13 residues. In DNA, the CDR3 is TGTGCCAGCGGTACAGGGGTGGGTCAGCCCCAGCATTTT. This sequence encodes CASGTGVGQPQHF.

This clone appeared a single time. This chain links TRBV27 with TRBJ1-3; no definite D call. Germline V lookup: CDR1 MNHEY, CDR2 SMNVEV (reference sequence). Trimming left V 6 bases short and J 4 bases short, with 4 bases between. The length of the CDR3 is 11 residues. The chain's CDR3 is CASRLGNTIYF. CDR3 coding DNA: TGTGCCAGCAGACTGGGAAACACCATATATTTT.

The J gene is TRBJ1-2, the V gene TRBV29-1; a weak D match, TRBD1 (6 bases). Between the trimmed V and J ends, which lost 6 bases and 1 base, there was a span of 12 bases. Germline CDR1 SQVTM, CDR2 ANQGSEA. The CDR3 spans 13 residues. The CDR3 region has the DNA TGCAGCGTCGAGACAGGAGATAACTATGGCTACACCTTC. It translates to CSVETGDNYGYTF.

Worth noting for this clone: Other DNA sequences from this sample encode an identical CDR3 as well. The J gene is TRBJ1-4, the V gene TRBV9, with unresolved D. Germline CDR1 is SGDLS and CDR2 is YYNGEE. There are 14 residues in the CDR3. The ends were cut back, 1 base at V and 0 bases at J, with 4 bases in the middle. The CDR3 nucleotides read TGTGCCAGCAGCGTATCCGCAACTAATGAAAAACTGTTTTTT. Its protein product is CASSVSATNEKLFF. Drawing the rest from reference TRBV9 and TRBJ1-4, the complete variable domain is DSGVTQTPKHLITATGQRVTLRCSPRSGDLSVYWYQQSLDQGLQFLIQYYNGEERAKGNILERFSAQQFPDLHSELNLSSLELGDSALYFCASSVSATNEKLFFGSGTQLSVL.

CDR3 amino acids: CASSMYTGQGFSQPQHF. CDR3 nucleotides: TGTGCCAGTAGTATGTATACGGGACAGGGGTTCAGTCAGCCCCAGCATTTT. J is TRBJ1-5 and V is TRBV19, with 10 bases fitting TRBD1. The CDR3 runs to 17 residues. V lost 3 bases and J lost 6; bases outside the gene matches: 11. CDR1 is LNHDA, CDR2 SQIVND, per germline (reference sequence).